The following is a TCR beta chain sequence with its context. This receptor's antigen is unknown. Germline and junction disagree at one end, which may indicate a read error. All patients had node-negative disease on CT and PET/CT, and none had a history of other malignancies or prior chemotherapy or radiotherapy. At each of two time points, roughly 6.3 milliliters of peripheral venous blood were collected in EDTA tubes. Ficoll-Paque Plus density-gradient centrifugation was used to isolate PBMCs. Immediately after collection, samples were stored at -80 degrees C until analysis. Via the germline V gene, CDR1 is MDHEN and CDR2 SYDVKM. The CDR3, cysteine through phenylalanine, is 15 amino acids long. Only the CDR3 region is kept as DNA, spanning 45 bases read in frame from base 1. The data were taken from a study of prognosis after radiotherapy for stage I lung cancer (dated by TCRdb to the early 2020s). In terms of the full investigation: Between April 2018 and early 2019, under 20 patients with stage I NSCLC were enrolled in Nanjing, China. Of the enrolled patients, about 15 had newly diagnosed primary stage I lung tumors, while roughly 5 had oligometastatic NSCLC following surgical resection of the primary tumor. All patients were considered medically inoperable, owing to comorbidities in around eleven and refusal of surgery in about seven. Ages in the cohort of approximately 14 men and over 5 women ranged from roughly 50 to 95 years, with a median of 74. Squamous cell carcinoma histology was identified in more than 5 patients, and adenocarcinoma histology was identified in twelve patients. Image-guided IMRT or VMAT was used to deliver SBRT in 3 to 5 fractions at a biologically effective dose of at least 100 Gy. Concurrent therapy was not administered to any patient alongside SBRT. After SBRT, distant metastases developed in about 20% of the 19 patients at a median of around seven months, while the remaining 15 patients had no significant progression. Peripheral blood TCR beta repertoires were profiled in stage I NSCLC patients before and after stereotactic body radiotherapy, and the repertoires were related to distant failure. A total of roughly 40 blood samples from around 20 patients were sequenced, with one sample obtained before and one obtained after SBRT for each patient.

Two rounds of multiplex PCR were performed to amplify the TCR beta CDR3 region from genomic DNA. The first PCR round used primers specific to each TRBV and TRBJ gene, and the primer sequences were filed in Chinese patent CN105087789A. Universal primers were used in the second round of PCR. The Roche High Pure PCR Template Preparation Kit was used to extract genomic DNA from the frozen PBMCs. The libraries underwent paired-end sequencing with 151 bp reads on an Illumina HiSeq 3000. In the authors' own workflow: CutAdapt was used to remove raw reads lacking the multiplex PCR primer sequences. Using PEAR, the high-quality paired reads were merged into contigs. MiXCR assigned TRB V, D and J gene segments to each contig by aligning to reference sequences. CDR3 sequences were clustered by base quality and sequence similarity to remove sequencing errors. Shannon entropy normalized by the natural log of productive TCR sequence number was used as the measure of diversity. One minus Shannon entropy divided by the natural log of the number of unique clonotypes was used as the definition of clonality. Progression-free survival cut-offs for repertoire metrics were chosen using the Youden index of ROC curves, with analyses run in R 3.5.3. TCRdb reprocessed the public reads (quality trimming at Q25 with fastp, clone calling with MiXCR) and kept in-frame beta chains. Rows with a matching CDR3 protein are joined into one entry that keeps the most common DNA and genes. The V and J calls reflect TCRdb's pipeline rather than the authors' work. Recorded for this sample are some 13,000 distinct CDR3 sequences; 40% to 55% of them occurred a single time. The ten largest make up roughly 26% of the sample.

What the authors observed across the whole study: After SBRT, the count of unique TCR clones dropped from a median of roughly 10,000 beforehand to about 6,800 afterward (Wilcoxon paired P=0.011). No determination of tumor specificity was made for expanded TCR clones. The study was limited by the small cohort and short follow-up, and independent validation of the study findings is required. No adjustment for multiple comparisons was applied to any of the reported P values. TRBV and TRBJ usage frequencies reportedly differed by metastasis status, in two V genes at baseline and in fewer than 10 V and two J genes after SBRT. Post-SBRT Shannon entropy and its change from baseline were lower in patients who developed distant metastases; baseline Shannon entropy was not associated with metastases.

Specimen: PBMCs, collected before or after stereotactic body radiation therapy (not recorded which). This clonotype was obtained from a donor aged 50 or older with non-small cell lung cancer. The receptor chain draws on TRBV28 and TRBJ2-6; a tentative D call is TRBD1 (5 bases match). The nucleotide sequence is TGTGCCAGCAGACCCCCCAGCTCTGGGGCCAACGTCCTGAATTTC. This gives the protein CASRPPSSGANVLNF.